This T cell receptor (beta chain) stems from a study of naive and memory T cell subsets. Study-level findings and limits: Diversity fell and Gini index rose from naive through CM, EM, EMRA.

The beta constant-region primer was an equimolar mix of two oligonucleotides covering TRBC1 and TRBC2. Four rounds of PCR amplified the ligated cDNA using nested alpha and beta constant-region primers plus SP2. Using its own MiXCR run on the UMI-ligation and nested PCR reads, TCRdb lists one record per CDR3 protein. The data show under 100,000 distinct CDR3 sequences, around 7% seen once. This clonotype was counted between two and nine times. Its antigen is currently unknown. Alpha and beta libraries were amplified separately from the second PCR onward. CMV status came from CD4+ T cell IFNgamma after overnight CMV lysate stimulation of fresh PBMCs. The germline V gene encodes CDR1 SGHRS and CDR2 YFSETQ. The CDR3 runs to 16 residues. V was clipped by 1 base and J by 1 base; unmatched bases: 3.

The specimen sequenced was central memory CD4+ T cells from blood. The chain joins TRBV5-1 to TRBJ2-2; 8 bases fit TRBD2. The receptor's source is a human donor in good health. The CDR3 reads CASSLSGRMNTGELFF. CDR3 nucleotide sequence: TGCGCCAGCAGCTTGAGCGGGAGAATGAACACCGGGGAGCTGTTTTTT.